Listed below are T cell receptor beta chains from one sample, sequenced in a study of blood T cell repertoires in COVID-19. Repertoires were generated with immunoSEQ multiplex PCR, while TCRdb's copy carries only in-frame clones and drops some. The sample has hundreds of thousands of clones, around 87% seen once; the top ten hold under 3%. Sequenced input: peripheral blood. These receptors originate from a human donor in a cohort sampled during active COVID-19. Both conserved end residues are part of each CDR3. Fields, in order: CDR3 protein, CDR3 DNA, J gene, V gene, clone size, D gene. D genes are given only for firm matches. Clone size, where shown, is once, few, many, or a class for clones that have expanded.

CASSAGLAGGTGELFF	TGTGCCAGCAGCGCGGGACTAGCGGGGGGCACCGGGGAGCTGTTTTTT	TRBJ2-2	TRBV9	-	TRBD2
CASRGTSGQETQYF	TGCGCCAGCAGGGGAACTAGCGGACAAGAGACCCAGTACTTC	TRBJ2-5	TRBV5-1	once	TRBD2
CATKGGSSYNEQFF	TGTGCCACTAAAGGGGGAAGCTCCTACAATGAGCAGTTCTTC	TRBJ2-1	TRBV7-9	-	-
CASSFRNRDSSYEQYF	TGTGCCAGCAGCTTCCGGAACCGGGACAGCTCCTACGAGCAGTACTTC	TRBJ2-7	TRBV7-8	once	TRBD1
CASSYTDYPRETQYF	TGTGCCAGCAGTTACACAGACTACCCACGAGAGACCCAGTACTTC	TRBJ2-5	TRBV6-5	-	-
CASSMDRVEIQPQHF	TGTGCCAGCAGCATGGACAGGGTTGAAATTCAGCCCCAGCATTTT	TRBJ1-5	TRBV2	-	TRBD1
CASSPIAGGGTGANVLTF	TGTGCCAGCAGTCCTATAGCGGGAGGAGGGACTGGGGCCAACGTCCTGACTTTC	TRBJ2-6	TRBV6-6	-	TRBD2
CASSFHRSFTGELFF	TGTGCCAGCAGCTTCCACAGGAGCTTCACCGGGGAGCTGTTTTTT	TRBJ2-2	TRBV5-6	-	-
CASSQEGSLAGLARETQYF	TGTGCCAGCAGCCAAGAGGGTAGTCTAGCGGGACTCGCCCGGGAGACCCAGTACTTC	TRBJ2-5	TRBV3-1/TRBV3-2	-	TRBD2
CAWSVPSGEYNEQFF	TGTGCCTGGAGTGTTCCTAGCGGGGAATACAATGAGCAGTTCTTC	TRBJ2-1	TRBV30	once	TRBD2
CASSRDRGPFF	TGTGCCAGTAGCAGAGACAGGGGACCTTTCTTT	TRBJ1-1	TRBV19	-	TRBD1
CASSGFNNEQFF	TGTGCCAGTTCAGGGTTTAACAATGAGCAGTTCTTC	TRBJ2-1	TRBV6-5	-	-
CASSSRGASTDTQYF	TGTGCCAGCAGTTCAAGGGGCGCTAGCACAGATACGCAGTATTTT	TRBJ2-3	TRBV27	-	-